This T cell receptor beta chain was documented in a study of blood T cells in healthy people across ages. Sample-barcoded 5' priming and a J-beta primer mix drove a second PCR of roughly 7 to 11 cycles. TCRdb re-called the 5' RACE reads through MiXCR, storing one row per CDR3 protein. The sample lists 450,000 to 700,000 distinct CDR3 sequences; 27% were seen once. V shed 0 bases and J shed 1 base, with 7 bases lying between them. Germline V gene lookup returns CDR1 SGDLS and CDR2 YYNGEE. The CDR3 sequence is 14 residues long. Total RNA was extracted at no less than 5 micrograms per sample. Findings of the study overall: Long-lived donors exceeded aged donors in naive CD4+ cells and diversity.

About this clonotype itself: No antigen is known for it.

This clonotype originated in a woman aged 65 to 85 in good health. Sequencing was done on a sample of blood. The V call is TRBV9, the J call TRBJ2-5; D not resolved. CDR3: CASSVGSAQETQYF. The CDR3 region has the DNA TGTGCCAGCAGCGTAGGTAGTGCCCAAGAGACCCAGTACTTC.